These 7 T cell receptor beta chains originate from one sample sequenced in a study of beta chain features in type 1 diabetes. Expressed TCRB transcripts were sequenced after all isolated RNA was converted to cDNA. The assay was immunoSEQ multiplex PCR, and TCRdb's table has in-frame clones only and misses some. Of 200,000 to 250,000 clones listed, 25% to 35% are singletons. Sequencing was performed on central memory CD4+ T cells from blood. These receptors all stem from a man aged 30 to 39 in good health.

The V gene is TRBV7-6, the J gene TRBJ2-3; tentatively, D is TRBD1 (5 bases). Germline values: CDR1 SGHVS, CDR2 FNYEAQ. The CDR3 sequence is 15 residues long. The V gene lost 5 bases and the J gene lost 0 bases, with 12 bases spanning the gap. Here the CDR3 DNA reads TGTGCCAGCAGCCCGCAGGGTCAGAGCACAGATACGCAGTATTTT. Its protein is CASSPQGQSTDTQYF.

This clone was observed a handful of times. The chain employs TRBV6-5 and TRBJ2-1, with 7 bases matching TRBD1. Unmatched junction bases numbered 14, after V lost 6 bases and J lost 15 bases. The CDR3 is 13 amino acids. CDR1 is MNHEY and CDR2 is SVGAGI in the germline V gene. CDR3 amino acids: CASRRAVQGPPFF. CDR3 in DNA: TGTGCCAGCAGGAGGGCAGTACAGGGGCCGCCGTTCTTC.

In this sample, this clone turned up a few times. CDR3 amino acids: CASSSPGSSHNEQFF. The CDR3 DNA follows: TGTGCCAGCAGCTCCCCCGGGAGTTCGCACAATGAGCAGTTCTTC. This chain joins TRBV7-9 and TRBJ2-1; D is possibly TRBD2 (6 bases). Germline V gene data show CDR1 as SEHNR and CDR2 as FQNEAQ (reference sequence). V was trimmed by 4 bases and J by 5 bases, leaving 15 bases between them. The CDR3 sequence is 15 residues long.

This CDR3 is CASSPEGSSQETQYF. CDR3 bases: TGTGCCAGCAGCCCCGAGGGGAGCTCCCAAGAGACCCAGTACTTC. J is TRBJ2-5 and V is TRBV7-9; D possibly uses TRBD1 or TRBD2 (5 bases each). The CDR3 sequence is 15 residues long. The V gene's germline CDR1 is SEHNR and CDR2 FQNEAQ (reference sequence). V was cut by 5 bases and J by 1 base, with 14 bases left in between.

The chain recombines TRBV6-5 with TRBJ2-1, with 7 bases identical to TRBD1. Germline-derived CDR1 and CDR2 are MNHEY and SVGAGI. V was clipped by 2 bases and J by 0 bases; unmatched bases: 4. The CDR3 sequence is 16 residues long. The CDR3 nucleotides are TGTGCCAGCAGTTACGACAGGGCAAACTCCTACAATGAGCAGTTCTTC. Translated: CASSYDRANSYNEQFF.

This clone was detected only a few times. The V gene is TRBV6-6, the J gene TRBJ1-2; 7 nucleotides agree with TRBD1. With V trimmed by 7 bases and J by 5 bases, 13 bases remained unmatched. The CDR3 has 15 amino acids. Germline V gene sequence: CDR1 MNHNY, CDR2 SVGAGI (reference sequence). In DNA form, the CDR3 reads TGTGCCAGCAAGATATTTTCCGGGACAGAGTATGGCTACACCTTC. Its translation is CASKIFSGTEYGYTF.

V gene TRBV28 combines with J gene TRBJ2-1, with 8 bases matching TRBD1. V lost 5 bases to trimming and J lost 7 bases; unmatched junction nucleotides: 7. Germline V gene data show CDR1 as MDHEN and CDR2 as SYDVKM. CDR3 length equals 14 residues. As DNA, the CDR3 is TGTGCCAGCAGTCTGACAGGGGCTAGTAATGAGCAGTTCTTC. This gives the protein CASSLTGASNEQFF.